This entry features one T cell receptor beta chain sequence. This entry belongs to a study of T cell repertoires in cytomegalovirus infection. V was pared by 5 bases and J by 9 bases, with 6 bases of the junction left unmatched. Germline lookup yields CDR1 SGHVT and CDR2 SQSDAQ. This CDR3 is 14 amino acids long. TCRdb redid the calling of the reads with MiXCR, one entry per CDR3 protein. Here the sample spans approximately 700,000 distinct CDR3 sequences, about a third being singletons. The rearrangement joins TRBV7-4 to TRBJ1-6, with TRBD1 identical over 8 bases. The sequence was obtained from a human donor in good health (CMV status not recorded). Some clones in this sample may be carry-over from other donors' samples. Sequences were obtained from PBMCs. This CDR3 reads CASSTTGVGSPLHF. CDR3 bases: TGTGCCAGCAGCACGACAGGGGTTGGTTCACCCCTCCACTTT.